A single sample is the source of the 20 T cell receptor beta chains below, sequenced in a study of shared clonotypes between healthy human individuals. Only CD45RO-negative cells positively selected for CCR7 counted as naive CD8 cells, so terminally differentiated effector memory CD45RA+ cells were excluded. Only in-frame clones appear in the TCRdb table, and some are missing; sequencing was by immunoSEQ multiplex PCR. The sample includes about 2.1 million clones, about 94% of them seen just once. Sequenced: naive CD8+ T cells from PBMCs. The receptors here all came from a man aged 18 to 30 in good health. Some clones in this sample may be carry-over from other donors' samples.

The chain employs TRBV18 and TRBJ2-1; 9 positions match TRBD2. This CDR3 has 16 amino acids. The V segment lost 0 bases and the J segment 4 bases; nucleotides outside the gene matches: 4. Germline V gene lookup returns CDR1 KGHSH and CDR2 LQKENI. The CDR3 nucleotides read TGTGCCAGCTCACCACCGCAGCGGGAGGTATACAATGAGCAGTTCTTC. The encoded protein is CASSPPQREVYNEQFF.

The chain employs TRBV19 and TRBJ2-1; 7 positions match TRBD1. This CDR3 contains 17 residues. With 7 bases clipped from V and 0 bases from J, the junction kept 12 bases outside the gene matches. CDR1 and CDR2 (germline): LNHDA, SQIVND (reference sequence). CDR3 nucleotide sequence: TGTGCCAGTAAGGGTCCGGGACAGCTGAGCTCCTACAATGAGCAGTTCTTC. Protein product: CASKGPGQLSSYNEQFF.

J is TRBJ1-1 and V is TRBV11-2, with a tentative D call TRBD1 (5 bases). CDR1 and CDR2 from the germline V gene are SGHAT and FQNNGV. The CDR3 runs to 16 residues. The ends were cut back, 1 base at V and 0 bases at J, with 12 bases in the middle. The CDR3 nucleotides read TGTGCCAGCAGCTTAGGAGGGGAGAGAATGAACACTGAAGCTTTCTTT. Translation gives CASSLGGERMNTEAFF.

This clone was counted once. The chain combines TRBV27 with TRBJ2-3; 11 nucleotides match TRBD2. J was trimmed by 2 bases and V by 6 bases; bases with no gene match: 4. There are 15 residues in the CDR3. The germline CDR1 and CDR2 sequences are MNHEY and SMNVEV (reference sequence). The CDR3: CASRVAGGITDTQYF. CDR3 nucleotide sequence: TGTGCCAGCAGGGTAGCGGGAGGGATCACAGATACGCAGTATTTT.

This clone occurred once. The genes are TRBV19 and TRBJ1-1; no clear D. This CDR3 region has 15 residues. V was clipped by 1 base and J by 3 bases, with 12 bases between them. Germline V gene sequence: CDR1 LNHDA, CDR2 SQIVND (reference sequence). CDR3 region: CASSIGFYPDTEAFF. In nucleotides, the CDR3 is TGTGCCAGTAGTATAGGATTCTACCCCGACACTGAAGCTTTCTTT.

The chain uses TRBV21-1 and TRBJ2-7; TRBD1 reflects the table's D call only, with no check against the DNA. TRBV21-1 counts as a pseudogene. This CDR3 spans 11 amino acids. As DNA, the CDR3 is TGTGCCAGCAGCCAGAACTACGAGCAGTACTTC. Its translation is CASSQNYEQYF.

CDR3 DNA: TGTGCCAGCAGTGGCAGGGGCCCCCTTGGGGAGCAGTTCTTC. Its protein is CASSGRGPLGEQFF. This rearrangement joins TRBV25-1 to TRBJ2-1, with D possibly being TRBD1 (6 bases). The V gene's germline CDR1 is MGHDK and CDR2 SYGVNS. The CDR3 contains 14 residues. V lost 4 bases to trimming and J lost 10 bases, with 17 bases between them.

The chain carries TRBV11-2 and TRBJ1-5, with D possibly being TRBD1 (6 bases). CDR1 and CDR2 (germline): SGHAT, FQNNGV. The length of the CDR3 is 14 residues. V lost 1 base to trimming and J lost 7 bases, with 11 bases between them. The CDR3 DNA sequence: TGTGCCAGCAGCTTAGGGGGGGGCTGGCAGCCCCAGCATTTT. Translated, it gives CASSLGGGWQPQHF. Looking up the rest from reference TRBV11-2 and TRBJ1-5 gives the full variable domain: EAGVAQSPRYKIIEKRQSVAFWCNPISGHATLYWYQQILGQGPKLLIQFQNNGVVDDSQLPKDRFSAERLKGVDSTLKIQPAKLEDSAVYLCASSLGGGWQPQHFGDGTRLSIL.

In the case of this clone: This may be a read error, as it is one base from a much larger clone. Other DNA sequences of this sample code for an identical CDR3. This chain connects TRBV28 to TRBJ1-1; D remains unclear. Germline V gene data show CDR1 as MDHEN and CDR2 as SYDVKM. The CDR3 has 13 amino acids. The V end was cut by 1 base, the J end by 0 bases, with 3 bases between. The CDR3 coding sequence is TGTGCCAGCAGTTTATCCCTGAACACTGAAGCTTTCTTT. Translating it yields CASSLSLNTEAFF.

This clone has only one observation. This chain joins TRBV20-1 and TRBJ1-2; 7 nucleotides agree with TRBD1. CDR1 and CDR2 (germline): DFQATT, SNEGSKA (reference sequence). This CDR3 is built from 11 residues. J gave up 6 bases and V 4 bases, and 2 bases lay outside the gene matches. The CDR3 DNA is TGCAGTGCTACGACAGGGAATGGCTACACCTTC. Translation gives CSATTGNGYTF.

The rearrangement joins TRBV19 to TRBJ2-7; no clear D gene. Trimming shortened V by 5 bases and J by 2 bases, and 13 bases separated the two germline ends. The CDR3 is made up of 14 amino acids. Germline lookup yields CDR1 LNHDA and CDR2 SQIVND (reference sequence). DNA for the CDR3: TGTGCCAGTAGTCCCTTCGCTCCTGCCTACGAGCAGTACTTC. Encoded protein: CASSPFAPAYEQYF.

The chain combines TRBV27 with TRBJ2-2, with D perhaps matching TRBD1 or TRBD2 (5 bases each). Germline V gene data show CDR1 as MNHEY and CDR2 as SMNVEV (reference sequence). V was trimmed by 2 bases and J by 5 bases, leaving 15 bases between them. The CDR3 sequence is 16 residues long. In DNA form, the CDR3 reads TGTGCCAGCAGTTTACGAGGGGCGATTAGGACCGGGGAGCTGTTTTTT. Its translation: CASSLRGAIRTGELFF.

The chain has TRBV2 and TRBJ1-1, with D possibly matching TRBD1 (5 bases). V dropped 6 bases and J dropped 5 bases, with 16 bases sitting between them. Germline assignment: CDR1 SNHLY and CDR2 FYNNEI. The CDR3 loop spans 14 amino acids. The CDR3 reads CASSGTVGVTEAFF. CDR3 nucleotides: TGTGCCAGCAGCGGGACGGTAGGTGTTACTGAAGCTTTCTTT.

This chain uses TRBV7-8 with TRBJ2-7, with 8 bases aligning to TRBD2. The CDR3 is made up of 15 amino acids. Germline V gives CDR1 SGHVS, CDR2 FQNEAQ. The ends lost 1 base at V and 5 bases at J; junction bases unmatched: 7. CDR3 in amino acids: CASSLVGRAADEQYF. The CDR3 bases are TGTGCCAGCAGCTTAGTCGGGAGGGCCGCAGACGAGCAGTACTTC.

V gene TRBV27 combines with J gene TRBJ1-2; D uncertain. This CDR3 spans 14 amino acids. V shed 3 bases and J shed 6 bases, with 14 bases lying between them. The germline V gene encodes CDR1 MNHEY and CDR2 SMNVEV (reference sequence). CDR3 in DNA: TGTGCCAGCAGTTTCCTCGGCAGTCCGCATGGCTACACCTTC. This gives the protein CASSFLGSPHGYTF.

With respect to this clone: The identical CDR3 is also encoded by other nucleotide sequences in the sample. The chain is built from TRBV27 and TRBJ2-2; 8 bases fit TRBD2. The V and J ends lost 4 bases and 5 bases, in that order; junction bases with no gene match: 0. The CDR3 is made up of 13 amino acids. Germline CDR1 reads MNHEY; CDR2 reads SMNVEV (reference sequence). The CDR3 loop reads CASSSSGTGELFF. CDR3 nucleotides: TGTGCCAGCAGTTCTAGCGGGACCGGGGAGCTGTTTTTT.

The gene calls are TRBV7-9 and TRBJ2-7, with no clear D. The V and J ends lost 5 bases and 8 bases respectively, with 16 bases between them. Germline CDR1 reads SEHNR; CDR2 reads FQNEAQ (reference sequence). CDR3 size: 13 residues. Here the CDR3 reads CASSPRTDYQQYF. The CDR3 nucleotides read TGTGCCAGCAGCCCCAGGACGGATTACCAGCAGTACTTC.

With regard to this clone: Other DNA sequences in this sample translate to the same CDR3. The chain employs TRBV27 and TRBJ1-2, with D hard to call. Trimming stripped 2 bases from V and 6 bases from J, with 10 bases between. CDR1 and CDR2 (germline): MNHEY, SMNVEV (reference sequence). This CDR3 spans 13 amino acids. Written as DNA, the CDR3 is TGTGCCAGCAGTTTAGGCCGCGGGGATGGCTACACCTTC. Translation: CASSLGRGDGYTF.

DNA of the CDR3: TGTGCCAGCAGCGAGCCTAGACAGGGTGGGACAGATACGCAGTATTTT. It encodes CASSEPRQGGTDTQYF. The rearrangement uses TRBV9 and TRBJ2-3; 7 positions agree with TRBD1. Per germline, CDR1 SGDLS and CDR2 YYNGEE. CDR3 length: 16 amino acids. Trimming removed 3 bases from V and 3 bases from J; junction bases left unmatched: 10. The whole variable domain, remainder taken from reference TRBV9 and TRBJ2-3, is DSGVTQTPKHLITATGQRVTLRCSPRSGDLSVYWYQQSLDQGLQFLIQYYNGEERAKGNILERFSAQQFPDLHSELNLSSLELGDSALYFCASSEPRQGGTDTQYFGPGTRLTVL.

With respect to this clone: Other nucleotide sequences from this sample produce the same CDR3. This chain joins TRBV27 and TRBJ2-7; TRBD2 is a possible D gene (6 bases). With 2 bases removed from V and 3 bases from J, the gap between germline ends came to 11 bases. The CDR3 has 14 amino acids. Looked up from germline, CDR1 is MNHEY and CDR2 is SMNVEV (reference sequence). The CDR3 is CASSLGSGLYEQYF. CDR3 DNA: TGTGCCAGCAGTTTAGGTAGCGGACTCTACGAGCAGTACTTC.